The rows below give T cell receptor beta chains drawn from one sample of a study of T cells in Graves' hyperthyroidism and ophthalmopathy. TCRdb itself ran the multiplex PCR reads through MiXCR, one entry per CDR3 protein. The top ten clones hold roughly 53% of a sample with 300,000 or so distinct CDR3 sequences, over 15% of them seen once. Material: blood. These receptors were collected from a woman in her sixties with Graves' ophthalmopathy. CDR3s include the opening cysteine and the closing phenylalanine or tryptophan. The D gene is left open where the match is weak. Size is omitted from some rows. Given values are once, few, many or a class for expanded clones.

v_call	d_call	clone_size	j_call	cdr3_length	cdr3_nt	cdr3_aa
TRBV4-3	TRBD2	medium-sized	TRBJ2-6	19	TGCGCCAGCAGCCAAGAATCTAGCGGGAGGGTGTCTGGGGCCAACGTCCTGACTTTC	CASSQESSGRVSGANVLTF
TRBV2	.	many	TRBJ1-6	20	TGTGCCAGCCTGACGGGGGCAACACCACAGATGAGCTCCTATAATTCACCCCTCCACTTT	CASLTGATPQMSSYNSPLHF
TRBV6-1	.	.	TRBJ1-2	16	TGTGCCAGCAGTGAAGCGCCTATTTATCCCGACTATGGCTACACCTTC	CASSEAPIYPDYGYTF
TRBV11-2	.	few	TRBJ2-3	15	TGTGCCAGCAGCTTCGATCGGTGGTCGACAGATACGCAGTATTTT	CASSFDRWSTDTQYF
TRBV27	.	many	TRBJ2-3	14	TGTGCCAGCAGTTGGGGCAGATACACAGATACGCAGTATTTT	CASSWGRYTDTQYF
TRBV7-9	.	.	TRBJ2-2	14	TGTGCCAGCAGTCGTAGCGGTAACACCGGGGAGCTGTTTTTT	CASSRSGNTGELFF
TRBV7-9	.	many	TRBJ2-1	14	TGTGCCAGCAGCTTGACGAGTAGCGGTGATGAGCAGTTCTTC	CASSLTSSGDEQFF
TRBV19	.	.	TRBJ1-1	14	TGTGCCAGTAGTATAGAAGTAATGAACACTGAAGCTTTCTTT	CASSIEVMNTEAFF
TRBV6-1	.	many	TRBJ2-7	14	TGTGCCACCAGGGGAGGCGGGAGAATCAACGAGCAGTACTTC	CATRGGGRINEQYF
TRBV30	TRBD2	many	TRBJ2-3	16	TGTGCCTGGATGTTAGCGGGAGGTCACGGGGGAAATACGCAGTATTTT	CAWMLAGGHGGNTQYF
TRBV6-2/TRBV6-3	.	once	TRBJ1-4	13	TGTGCCAGCGAGTGGACGGCCGGAGAAAAACTGTTTTTT	CASEWTAGEKLFF
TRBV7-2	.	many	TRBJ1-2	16	TGTGCCAGCAGCTTAGGCCGAGGAGGTCAGGCGGGGGGCTACACCTTC	CASSLGRGGQAGGYTF
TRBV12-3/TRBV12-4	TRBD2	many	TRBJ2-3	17	TGTGCCAGCAGTCTCGTTCGGGGCGGGGGTAACACAGATACGCAGTATTTT	CASSLVRGGGNTDTQYF
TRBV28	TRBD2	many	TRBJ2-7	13	TGTGCCAGCCTCAGGCTAGCGGAGTACGAGCAGTACTTC	CASLRLAEYEQYF
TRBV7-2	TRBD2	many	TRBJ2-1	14	TGTGCCAGCACCCTAGCGGGGGGATACAATGAGCAGTTCTTC	CASTLAGGYNEQFF
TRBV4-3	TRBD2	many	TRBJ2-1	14	TGCGCCAGCAGCCCCGGGAGGGGATACAATGAGCAGTTCTTC	CASSPGRGYNEQFF
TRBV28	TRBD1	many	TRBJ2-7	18	TGTGCCAGCAGTTTATGGAGACAGGGGCCGCCCCCCTATTACGAGCAGTACTTC	CASSLWRQGPPPYYEQYF
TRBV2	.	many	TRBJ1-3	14	TGTGCCAGCGAAGGGGCCAACGCTGGAAACACCATATATTTT	CASEGANAGNTIYF
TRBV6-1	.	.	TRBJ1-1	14	TGTGCCAGCAGTGAATGGGGGGGGCCAACTGAAGCTTTCTTT	CASSEWGGPTEAFF
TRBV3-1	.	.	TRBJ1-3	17	TGTGCCAGCAGCCAGGGGGCGTTTGGCGGCTCTGGAAACACCATATATTTT	CASSQGAFGGSGNTIYF
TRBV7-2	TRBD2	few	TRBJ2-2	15	TGTGCCAGCAGCTTCGGACTAGCGGGAGTCGGGGAGCTGTTTTTT	CASSFGLAGVGELFF
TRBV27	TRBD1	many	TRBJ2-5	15	TGTGCCAGCAGAGCCCGACAGGGATTAGGCGAGACCCAGTACTTC	CASRARQGLGETQYF
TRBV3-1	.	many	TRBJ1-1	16	TGTGCCAGCAGCCCCTTTTCCCTTGACAGACCCACTGAAGCTTTCTTT	CASSPFSLDRPTEAFF
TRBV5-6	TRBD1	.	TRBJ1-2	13	TGTGCCAGCAGCTTCGACAGGGGGAATGGCTACACCTTC	CASSFDRGNGYTF
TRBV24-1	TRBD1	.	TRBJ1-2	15	TGTGCCACCAGTGATACCTCGACAGGGTCCTATGGCTACACCTTC	CATSDTSTGSYGYTF
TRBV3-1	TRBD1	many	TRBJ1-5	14	TGTGCCAGCAGCCGGACAGGAGAGAATCAGCCCCAGCATTTT	CASSRTGENQPQHF
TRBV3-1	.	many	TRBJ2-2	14	TGTGCCAGCAGCACTCGGACGCGGACCGGGGAGCTGTTTTTT	CASSTRTRTGELFF
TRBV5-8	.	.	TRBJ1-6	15	TGTGCCAGCAGCTTGGGGACGGCTGATAATTCACCCCTCCACTTT	CASSLGTADNSPLHF
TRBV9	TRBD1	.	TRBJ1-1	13	TGTGCCAGCAGCGTAGAAGGGACAGGGGCGGCTTTCTTT	CASSVEGTGAAFF
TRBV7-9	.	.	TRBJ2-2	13	TGTGCCAGCAGCCCTACGAACACCGGGGAGCTGTTTTTT	CASSPTNTGELFF
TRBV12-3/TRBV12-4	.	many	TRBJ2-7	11	TGTGCCAGCAGTTTCGGGGACGAGCAGTACTTC	CASSFGDEQYF
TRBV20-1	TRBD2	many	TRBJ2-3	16	TGCAGTGGGTCACCGGGACTAGCGGGAGTTTTAGATACGCAGTATTTT	CSGSPGLAGVLDTQYF
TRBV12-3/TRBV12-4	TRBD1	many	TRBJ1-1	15	TGTGCCAGCAGCGAAGACAAAACAGGGGTTACTGAAGCTTTCTTT	CASSEDKTGVTEAFF
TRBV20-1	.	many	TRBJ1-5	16	TGCAGTGCTAGAGATTTTAGCGGCAGCTCCAATCAGCCCCAGCATTTT	CSARDFSGSSNQPQHF
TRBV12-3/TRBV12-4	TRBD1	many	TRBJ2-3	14	TGTGCCAGCAGTCTAAGACAGGGTACAGATACGCAGTATTTT	CASSLRQGTDTQYF